The sequence of this T cell receptor beta chain was determined in a study of blood T cell repertoires in COVID-19. Study-wide context: Donors in the United States, Italy and Spain gave samples during acute or convalescent COVID-19. PBMCs, B-cell-depleted T cells, or T cells provided the cDNA or gDNA that made up the material.

Per the original methods: Cell counts per sample came from amplifying reference gene primers. Only in-frame clones appear in the TCRdb table, and some are missing; sequencing was by immunoSEQ multiplex PCR. V and J calls plus clone size are reproduced from that table; the DNA served to infer D and trimming. Of about 68,000 clones in the sample, roughly 91% were seen once. The germline V gene has CDR1 MNHNS and CDR2 SASEGT. The length of the CDR3 is 20 residues. J was trimmed by 1 base and V by 2 bases; bases with no gene match: 14. This receptor was identified in a man in his fifties with active COVID-19. Sequences were obtained from peripheral blood. V gene TRBV6-1 combines with J gene TRBJ2-2; 9 positions agree with TRBD2. The CDR3 is CASSERGGALANWNTGELFF. As DNA, the CDR3 is TGTGCCAGCAGTGAACGCGGGGGGGCCTTGGCGAATTGGAACACCGGGGAGCTGTTTTTT.